A selection of T cell receptor beta chains follows, all from one sample in a study of beta chain features in type 1 diabetes. The protocol was immunoSEQ multiplex PCR, while the TCRdb copy is restricted to in-frame clones and leaves out a portion. The data show under 450,000 clones, approximately 15% seen once. The sequenced sample was naive CD4+ T cells from blood. These receptors were collected from a man between 25 and 39 years old in good health. CDR3s include the opening cysteine and the closing phenylalanine or tryptophan. A D gene is named only where the DNA matches it firmly. A clone size is listed for some rows: how often the clone was seen (once, few, many), or a class if it is expanded.

J: TRBJ1-1; V: TRBV5-4; size: .; D: .; CDR3: CASSTNTENTEAFF; DNA: TGTGCCAGCAGCACCAACACAGAAAACACTGAAGCTTTCTTT
J: TRBJ2-5; V: TRBV7-2; size: .; D: TRBD2; CDR3: CASSPRLAGGPETQYF; DNA: TGTGCCAGCAGCCCACGACTAGCGGGGGGGCCGGAGACCCAGTACTTC
J: TRBJ2-2; V: TRBV14; size: .; D: .; CDR3: CASSQDLIITRELFF; DNA: TGTGCCAGCAGCCAAGACCTGATTATAACACGGGAGCTGTTTTTT
J: TRBJ2-7; V: TRBV18; size: few; D: .; CDR3: CASSSTAANYEQYF; DNA: TGTGCCAGTTCCTCGACCGCGGCTAATTATGAGCAGTACTTC
J: TRBJ1-1; V: TRBV2; size: .; D: .; CDR3: CASSEALTSEAFF; DNA: TGTGCCAGCAGTGAAGCATTAACGTCCGAAGCTTTCTTT
J: TRBJ2-6; V: TRBV6-5; size: few; D: .; CDR3: CASSYLGLSGANVLTF; DNA: TGTGCCAGCAGTTACTTAGGACTCTCTGGGGCCAACGTCCTGACTTTC
J: TRBJ2-3; V: TRBV7-6; size: .; D: TRBD2; CDR3: CASSLGLATDTQYF; DNA: TGTGCCAGCAGCTTAGGACTAGCAACAGATACGCAGTATTTT
J: TRBJ2-1; V: TRBV4-3; size: .; D: TRBD1; CDR3: CASSQSHPQGVGYNEQFF; DNA: TGCGCCAGCAGCCAGTCTCACCCACAGGGGGTTGGATACAATGAGCAGTTCTTC
J: TRBJ1-2; V: TRBV18; size: few; D: .; CDR3: CASSPRDIEGYTF; DNA: TGTGCCAGCTCACCCCGGGACATCGAAGGCTACACCTTC
J: TRBJ2-1; V: TRBV7-2; size: .; D: .; CDR3: CASSRRHEQFF; DNA: TGTGCCAGCAGTCGCCGTCATGAGCAGTTCTTC
J: TRBJ2-1; V: TRBV28; size: .; D: TRBD2; CDR3: CASSHRLAGVREQFF; DNA: TGTGCCAGCAGTCACAGACTAGCGGGAGTACGGGAGCAGTTCTTC
J: TRBJ2-1; V: TRBV18; size: .; D: .; CDR3: CASSPGASSYNEQFF; DNA: TGTGCCAGCTCACCCGGCGCGAGCTCCTACAATGAGCAGTTCTTC
J: TRBJ2-7; V: TRBV7-2; size: few; D: .; CDR3: CASSLYVGGREQYF; DNA: TGTGCCAGCAGCTTATATGTGGGGGGGCGCGAGCAGTACTTC
J: TRBJ1-2; V: TRBV6-5; size: .; D: .; CDR3: CAVRGNDYGYTF; DNA: TGTGCCGTGAGGGGGAATGACTATGGCTACACCTTC
J: TRBJ2-7; V: TRBV7-2; size: once; D: .; CDR3: CASSLVLYEQYF; DNA: TGTGCCAGCAGCTTAGTCCTATACGAGCAGTACTTC
J: TRBJ2-1; V: TRBV25-1; size: few; D: .; CDR3: CASSEYGGSYNEQFF; DNA: TGTGCCAGCAGTGAATACGGTGGCAGCTACAATGAGCAGTTCTTC
J: TRBJ1-5; V: TRBV5-1; size: .; D: .; CDR3: CASSLVAGEQPQHF; DNA: TGCGCCAGCAGCTTGGTGGCAGGGGAGCAGCCCCAGCATTTT
J: TRBJ2-3; V: TRBV7-9; size: few; D: TRBD1; CDR3: CASSRRQGATDTQYF; DNA: TGTGCCAGCAGCCGCAGACAGGGGGCCACAGATACGCAGTATTTT
J: TRBJ2-5; V: TRBV4-1; size: few; D: .; CDR3: CASSQTLGETQYF; DNA: TGCGCCAGCAGCCAAACCTTGGGGGAGACCCAGTACTTC
J: TRBJ1-2; V: TRBV2; size: once; D: .; CDR3: CASRQGSNDGYTF; DNA: TGTGCCAGCAGACAGGGAAGTAATGATGGCTACACCTTC
J: TRBJ2-1; V: TRBV21-1; size: .; D: .; CDR3: CASSRRLATQFF; DNA: TGTGCCAGCAGCAGGCGACTAGCGACACAGTTCTTC
J: TRBJ1-2; V: TRBV9; size: few; D: .; CDR3: CASSGLGRAYGYTF; DNA: TGTGCCAGCAGCGGATTAGGGAGAGCCTATGGCTACACCTTC
J: TRBJ2-1; V: TRBV2; size: few; D: TRBD2; CDR3: CASSQREGQFF; DNA: TGTGCCAGCTCCCAGCGGGAGGGGCAGTTCTTC
J: TRBJ2-5; V: TRBV9; size: few; D: .; CDR3: CASSVGSRGGETQYF; DNA: TGTGCCAGCAGCGTAGGGAGCCGGGGAGGAGAGACCCAGTACTTC
J: TRBJ1-6; V: TRBV7-2; size: .; D: .; CDR3: CASSLRSGDNSPLHF; DNA: TGTGCCAGCAGCTTACGGTCCGGTGATAATTCACCCCTCCACTTT
J: TRBJ1-3; V: TRBV4-3; size: .; D: .; CDR3: CASSRTHQGHSGNTIYF; DNA: TGCGCCAGCAGCCGTACTCACCAGGGCCATTCTGGAAACACCATATATTTT
J: TRBJ1-2; V: TRBV6-5; size: .; D: .; CDR3: CASSYSPAYGYTF; DNA: TGTGCCAGCAGTTACTCGCCAGCCTATGGCTACACCTTC
J: TRBJ2-2; V: TRBV15; size: .; D: .; CDR3: CATSRPRGDTGELFF; DNA: TGTGCCACCAGCAGACCCAGGGGCGACACCGGGGAGCTGTTTTTT
J: TRBJ1-6; V: TRBV13; size: .; D: .; CDR3: CASSLGVLSYNSPLHF; DNA: TGTGCCAGCAGCTTAGGCGTGTTGAGCTATAATTCACCCCTCCACTTT
J: TRBJ1-1; V: TRBV5-6; size: .; D: TRBD1; CDR3: CASSWSGGTEAFF; DNA: TGTGCCAGCAGCTGGTCAGGGGGTACTGAAGCTTTCTTT